One and the same sample provided the 26 T cell receptor beta chains below, sequenced in a study of shared clonotypes between healthy human individuals. Assay used: immunoSEQ multiplex PCR; TCRdb lists only in-frame clones, some missing. The data contain about 2.3 million clones, less than 95% of them singletons. The sample taken for sequencing was naive CD4+ T cells from PBMCs. Subset specified: CD45RA+ positively selected. The source of these receptors is a man aged 18 to 35 in good health. Some clones in this sample may be carry-over from other donors' samples.

The rearrangement links TRBV4-1 to TRBJ1-1; 8 positions agree with TRBD1. Trimming at V came to 1 base and at J to 4 bases, leaving 11 bases not matched to a gene. The CDR3 has 17 residues. CDR1 is MGHRA, CDR2 YSYEKL, per germline. The CDR3 region has the DNA TGCGCCAGCAGCCAAGCTATAACAGGGGGGTTGAGCACTGAAGCTTTCTTT. Translating gives CASSQAITGGLSTEAFF.

The genes are TRBV10-1 and TRBJ2-7; D is possibly TRBD1 (5 bases). CDR1 is WNHNN, CDR2 SYGVQD, per germline (reference sequence). The CDR3 is 13 residues long. Trimming took off 5 bases at V and 3 bases at J, with 11 bases between the two ends. This CDR3 reads CASSKGTGYEQYF. The CDR3, as DNA: TGCGCCAGCAGTAAAGGAACAGGCTACGAGCAGTACTTC.

The rearrangement links TRBV11-3 to TRBJ2-1, with TRBD2 identical over 8 bases. With V trimmed by 3 bases and J by 8 bases, 9 bases remained unmatched. The germline gives CDR1 SGHNT, CDR2 YENEEA. The CDR3 has 15 residues. The CDR3 sequence is CASSFSSGLGDEQFF. CDR3 DNA: TGTGCCAGCAGCTTCTCTAGCGGGTTGGGCGATGAGCAGTTCTTC.

This clone was detected only a few times. The chain has TRBV19 and TRBJ2-7; D perhaps matches TRBD2 (6 bases). CDR1 and CDR2 from the germline V gene are LNHDA and SQIVND (reference sequence). V dropped 1 base and J dropped 4 bases, with 14 bases sitting between them. This CDR3 is built from 15 residues. The CDR3 reads CASSIGSGGTYEQYF. The CDR3 nucleotides read TGTGCCAGTAGTATAGGAAGCGGCGGGACGTACGAGCAGTACTTC.

The chain joins TRBV10-3 to TRBJ2-3, with D possibly matching TRBD2 (6 bases). With 4 bases removed from V and 3 bases from J, the gap between germline ends came to 14 bases. CDR1 is ENHRY and CDR2 is SYGVKD in the germline V gene. CDR3 length: 15 residues. CDR3 bases: TGTGCCATCAGTGCTGGGACTCCCGGGACAGATACGCAGTATTTT. It yields the protein CAISAGTPGTDTQYF.

There are a few counts of this clone. V and J are TRBV12-2 and TRBJ1-5. TRBV12-2 is listed as a pseudogene. CDR3 size: 11 residues. This chain's CDR3 is CASRLRQPQHF. The CDR3 coding sequence is TGTGCAAGTCGCTTAAGGCAGCCCCAGCATTTT.

J is TRBJ1-5 and V is TRBV19, with 9 bases identical to TRBD1. Looked up from germline, CDR1 is LNHDA and CDR2 is SQIVND (reference sequence). This CDR3 comprises 18 residues. V shed 2 bases, J shed 3 bases, and the junction held 11 bases outside the gene matches. Here the CDR3 reads CASSIRWTGAAVNQPQHF. As DNA, the CDR3 is TGTGCCAGTAGTATAAGATGGACAGGGGCTGCTGTCAATCAGCCCCAGCATTTT.

V is TRBV19 and J is TRBJ1-2, with D possibly matching TRBD1 (5 bases). Per germline, CDR1 LNHDA and CDR2 SQIVND (reference sequence). V lost 8 bases to trimming and J lost 7 bases, with 20 bases between them. The CDR3 is made up of 14 amino acids. CDR3 DNA: TGTGCCAGTGGAGGGGAGGGGCCATCTATTGGCTACACCTTC. This encodes CASGGEGPSIGYTF.

The V and J genes are TRBV4-2 and TRBJ1-2, with 8 bases matching TRBD1. CDR3 length: 15 residues. V was clipped by 1 base and J by 7 bases; unmatched bases: 8. The germline gives CDR1 LGHNA, CDR2 YNFKEQ. The CDR3 sequence is CASSQVSQGAPGYTF. DNA of the CDR3: TGTGCCAGCAGCCAAGTCTCTCAGGGGGCGCCTGGCTACACCTTC.

The V call is TRBV19, the J call TRBJ1-1; TRBD1 matches at 7 bases. CDR3 size: 14 residues. Germline CDR1 is LNHDA and CDR2 is SQIVND (reference sequence). Trimming at V came to 3 bases and at J to 8 bases, leaving 9 bases not matched to a gene. CDR3 protein: CASSIRGGEIEAFF. The CDR3 DNA follows: TGTGCCAGTAGTATCAGGGGGGGTGAGATAGAAGCTTTCTTT.

V usage is TRBV11-3 and J usage is TRBJ2-3, with 8 positions matching TRBD2. The CDR3 consists of 13 residues. CDR1 and CDR2 from the germline V gene are SGHNT and YENEEA. J lost 8 bases, V lost 5 bases, and 6 bases had no gene match. The CDR3 DNA follows: TGTGCCAGCAGCCCGGGGGGGGTCTCTACGCAGTATTTT. Translating gives CASSPGGVSTQYF.

Remarks on this clone: At the DNA level, this CDR3 is encoded by other sequences in the same sample as well. This sequence joins TRBV9 and TRBJ2-5; 11 positions match TRBD2. Losses at the gene ends were 0 bases for V and 5 bases for J; bases not matched to a gene: 6. The CDR3 sequence is 16 residues long. Germline V CDR1 and CDR2: SGDLS, YYNGEE. The CDR3 sequence is CASSVGLAGGRETQYF. The CDR3 DNA reads TGTGCCAGCAGCGTAGGGCTAGCGGGAGGAAGGGAGACCCAGTACTTC.

This chain connects TRBV11-2 to TRBJ2-2; D unclear. Germline V CDR1 and CDR2: SGHAT, FQNNGV. Between the trimmed V and J ends, which lost 5 bases and 7 bases, there was a span of 8 bases. The CDR3 is made up of 12 amino acids. Written as DNA, the CDR3 is TGTGCCAGCAGCCTACAAGACGGGGAGCTGTTTTTT. It translates to CASSLQDGELFF.

Only one count was recorded for this clone. Here the CDR3 DNA reads TGTGCCAGCAGCTTAGGGCTCAGGCATTCCGAGCAGTACTTC. Encoded protein: CASSLGLRHSEQYF. The chain joins TRBV7-2 to TRBJ2-7; D is unresolved. Trimming shortened V by 1 base and J by 6 bases, and 13 bases separated the two germline ends. The CDR3 consists of 14 residues. The germline V gene has CDR1 SGHTA and CDR2 FQGNSA.

J is TRBJ2-1 and V is TRBV10-3, with D perhaps assigned TRBD1 or TRBD2 (7 bases each). The CDR3 loop spans 16 amino acids. The germline CDR1 and CDR2 sequences are ENHRY and SYGVKD. V shed 0 bases and J shed 4 bases, with 13 bases lying between them. The CDR3 protein is CAISESPGGVYNEQFF. CDR3 nucleotides: TGTGCCATCAGTGAGTCCCCAGGGGGGGTATACAATGAGCAGTTCTTC.

This clone was detected once. This sample includes further DNA sequences coding for the same CDR3. The chain is built from TRBV7-3 and TRBJ2-2; 8 bases match TRBD1. Germline assignment: CDR1 SGHTA and CDR2 FQGTGA. The CDR3 extends over 14 amino acids. The V gene end was trimmed by 5 bases and the J gene end by 3 bases; junction bases not matched to a gene: 2. The CDR3 is CASSLDRDTGELFF. CDR3 nucleotides: TGTGCCAGCAGCCTGGACAGGGACACCGGGGAGCTGTTTTTT.

This clone was observed once. In DNA form, the CDR3 reads TGTGCCAGCAGCACAGGGTCTATTGGGGCCAACGTCCTGACTTTC. Translating gives CASSTGSIGANVLTF. V usage is TRBV27 and J usage is TRBJ2-6; a weak D match, TRBD1 (6 bases). This CDR3 is 15 amino acids long. V was clipped by 6 bases and J by 3 bases, with 12 bases between them. Germline CDR1 and CDR2: MNHEY and SMNVEV (reference sequence).

The genes are TRBV7-2 and TRBJ2-2; D is uncertain. The germline V and J ends were trimmed by 3 bases and 5 bases, with 13 bases remaining between them. CDR3 length: 15 residues. Germline V gene sequence: CDR1 SGHTA, CDR2 FQGNSA. The CDR3 loop is CASSFVSSETGELFF. The DNA of the CDR3 is TGTGCCAGCAGCTTCGTGTCGTCAGAAACCGGGGAGCTGTTTTTT.

This sequence joins TRBV18 and TRBJ1-5; no reliable D call. CDR1 is KGHSH, CDR2 LQKENI, per germline. The CDR3 has 16 residues. V shed 0 bases and J shed 0 bases, with 9 bases lying between them. The CDR3 region is CASSPPGQPSNQPQHF. In DNA, the CDR3 is TGTGCCAGCTCACCACCAGGGCAGCCTAGCAATCAGCCCCAGCATTTT.

The rearrangement joins TRBV18 to TRBJ1-1, with TRBD1 identical over 7 bases. The germline V gene has CDR1 KGHSH and CDR2 LQKENI. Trimming removed 6 bases from V and 4 bases from J; junction bases left unmatched: 11. The CDR3 runs to 15 residues. The CDR3 here is CASSTGQAFSTEAFF. The CDR3 coding sequence is TGTGCCAGCTCGACAGGACAGGCCTTCAGCACTGAAGCTTTCTTT.

This chain links TRBV15 with TRBJ1-4, with D possibly being TRBD1 (5 bases). This CDR3 spans 17 amino acids. Trimming took off 3 bases at V and 5 bases at J, with 19 bases between the two ends. Looked up from germline, CDR1 is LNHNV and CDR2 is YYDKDF (reference sequence). The CDR3 coding sequence is TGTGCCACCAGCAGTGCGGTAGGGCAGGGAATAAATGAAAAACTGTTTTTT. Amino acids: CATSSAVGQGINEKLFF.

This rearrangement joins TRBV5-1 to TRBJ1-1, with 10 bases lining up with TRBD1. Looked up from germline, CDR1 is SGHRS and CDR2 is YFSETQ. The CDR3 consists of 17 residues. Trimming removed 2 bases from V and 1 base from J; junction bases left unmatched: 8. The CDR3 DNA reads as TGCGCCAGCAGCTTCGCTTTAGGACAGGGGGAGAACACTGAAGCTTTCTTT. Residues: CASSFALGQGENTEAFF.

Written as DNA, the CDR3 is TGTGCCAGCAGAGGACAGGGGGTCTCAGATACGCAGTATTTT. It codes for CASRGQGVSDTQYF. This chain uses TRBV5-4 with TRBJ2-3; 10 bases align to TRBD1. With V trimmed by 5 bases and J by 4 bases, 4 bases remained unmatched. CDR1 is SGHNT and CDR2 is YYREEE in the germline V gene (reference sequence). The CDR3 spans 14 residues. The variable domain in full, with the rest retrieved from reference TRBV5-4 and TRBJ2-3, is ETGVTQSPTHLIKTRGQQVTLRCSSQSGHNTVSWYQQALGQGPQFIFQYYREEENGRGNFPPRFSGLQFPNYSSELNVNALELDDSALYLCASRGQGVSDTQYFGPGTRLTVL.

The J gene is TRBJ1-2, the V gene TRBV25-1; D unclear. CDR1 MGHDK and CDR2 SYGVNS come from the germline V gene. The ends were cut back, 8 bases at V and 7 bases at J, with 11 bases in the middle. There are 11 residues in the CDR3. The CDR3 loop is CASFLRSGYTF. CDR3 bases: TGTGCCAGCTTCCTCCGTAGTGGCTACACCTTC.

This clone has a single count. V usage is TRBV28 and J usage is TRBJ2-7; D possibly matches TRBD1 or TRBD2 (6 bases each). The CDR3 sequence is 15 residues long. With 6 bases removed from V and 3 bases from J, the gap between germline ends came to 18 bases. The germline V gene has CDR1 MDHEN and CDR2 SYDVKM. The chain's CDR3 is CASSRRGAGYYEQYF. The CDR3 DNA follows: TGTGCCAGCAGCCGAAGGGGGGCGGGGTACTACGAGCAGTACTTC.

This clone was observed once. The genes are TRBV19 and TRBJ2-7; D is uncertain. From germline, CDR1 is LNHDA and CDR2 SQIVND (reference sequence). The V end lost 5 bases, the J end lost 2 bases, and 13 bases lay between the germline ends. The CDR3 loop spans 14 amino acids. In DNA form, the CDR3 reads TGTGCCAGTAGTCGGCAAGAAGGACCCTACGAGCAGTACTTC. Amino acid sequence: CASSRQEGPYEQYF.